Listed here are 22 T cell receptor beta chains from one sample, sequenced in a study of blood T cell repertoires in COVID-19. Measured with immunoSEQ multiplex PCR; TCRdb has only the in-frame clones, and not every one. The sample has around 150,000 clones, roughly 90% seen once. The material sequenced was PBMCs or T cells enriched from blood (not recorded which). The receptor set was obtained from a woman aged 50 to 60 who had recovered from COVID-19.

V gene TRBV30 combines with J gene TRBJ2-5; 9 bases agree with TRBD2. The CDR3 runs 16 residues. Unmatched junction bases numbered 7, after V lost 1 base and J lost 1 base. CDR1 is GTSNPN and CDR2 is SVGIG in the germline V gene (reference sequence). The CDR3 DNA reads TGTGCCTGGAGTGGTGGGCGACTAGCGGTCCAAGAGACCCAGTACTTC. It specifies CAWSGGRLAVQETQYF. Looking up the rest from reference TRBV30 and TRBJ2-5 gives the full variable domain: SQTIHQWPATLVQPVGSPLSLECTVEGTSNPNLYWYRQAAGRGLQLLFYSVGIGQISSEVPQNLSASRPQDRQFILSSKKLLLSDSGFYLCAWSGGRLAVQETQYFGPGTRLLVL.

CDR3 amino acids: CASSRTGGKETQYF. The DNA for the CDR3 is TGTGCCAGCAGCCGGACAGGGGGCAAGGAGACCCAGTACTTC. The rearrangement joins TRBV6-5 to TRBJ2-5; 11 bases fit TRBD1. The CDR3 consists of 14 residues. Germline V gene lookup returns CDR1 MNHEY and CDR2 SVGAGI. The trim removed 6 bases at V and 5 bases at J, leaving 5 bases unmatched.

V gene TRBV6-2 or TRBV6-3 combines with J gene TRBJ1-1, with a tentative D call TRBD1 (6 bases). CDR1 MNHEY and CDR2 SVGEGT come from the germline V gene. The V and J ends lost 0 bases and 8 bases respectively, with 10 bases between them. The CDR3 is 13 amino acids. The CDR3: CASSYSATGEAFF. CDR3 DNA sequence: TGTGCCAGCAGTTACTCCGCGACAGGAGAAGCTTTCTTT.

The chain couples TRBV29-1 to TRBJ2-5; tentative D call: TRBD1 (6 bases). The CDR3 loop spans 12 amino acids. The germline V gene has CDR1 SQVTM and CDR2 ANQGSEA. Trimming removed 4 bases at V and 3 bases at J, with 9 bases between. DNA for the CDR3: TGCAGCGTTGCCAGGGGAAAAGAGACCCAGTACTTC. It encodes CSVARGKETQYF.

The V gene is TRBV5-4, the J gene TRBJ2-3; 8 bases align to TRBD1. The CDR3 totals 14 residues. Trimming at V came to 4 bases and at J to 6 bases, leaving 7 bases not matched to a gene. From germline, CDR1 is SGHNT and CDR2 YYREEE (reference sequence). CDR3 nucleotide sequence: TGTGCCAGCAGCCCGAGGACAGGGTTGGATACGCAGTATTTT. As protein: CASSPRTGLDTQYF.

The J gene is TRBJ1-1, the V gene TRBV29-1, with TRBD1 matching over 9 bases. This CDR3 is built from 13 residues. Germline values: CDR1 SQVTM, CDR2 ANQGSEA. Germline trimming cut 5 bases from V and 8 bases from J; bases unmatched to any gene: 9. The CDR3 reads CSVKGDRAREAFF. The CDR3 region has the DNA TGCAGCGTTAAGGGGGACAGGGCTAGGGAAGCTTTCTTT.

V and J are TRBV7-9 and TRBJ1-2; TRBD1 agrees at 7 bases. Germline V gene data show CDR1 as SEHNR and CDR2 as FQNEAQ (reference sequence). The ends lost 8 bases at V and 4 bases at J; junction bases unmatched: 7. The CDR3 has 13 residues. The CDR3 protein is CASSQGPGYGYTF. In DNA form, the CDR3 reads TGTGCCAGCTCACAGGGGCCGGGCTATGGCTACACCTTC.

This chain links TRBV10-3 with TRBJ2-1; TRBD2 matches at 12 bases. Trimming removed 8 bases from V and 0 bases from J; junction bases left unmatched: 17. This CDR3 has 20 amino acids. Germline CDR1 ENHRY, CDR2 SYGVKD. This chain's CDR3 is CAIQKAGLAGTMGSYNEQFF. CDR3 coding DNA: TGTGCCATCCAGAAGGCAGGACTAGCGGGGACAATGGGCTCCTACAATGAGCAGTTCTTC.

This rearrangement joins TRBV7-9 to TRBJ2-5; the D gene is possibly TRBD2 (6 bases). The CDR3 totals 13 residues. The V end was cut by 5 bases, the J end by 5 bases, with 12 bases between. Germline CDR1 reads SEHNR; CDR2 reads FQNEAQ (reference sequence). The CDR3 DNA reads TGTGCCAGCAGCCCCCGCGGGGTGGAGACCCAGTACTTC. Translation: CASSPRGVETQYF.

The chain is built from TRBV6-2 or TRBV6-3 and TRBJ2-1; D is ambiguous. V lost 0 bases and J lost 3, with 6 bases in between. The germline gives CDR1 MNHEY, CDR2 SVGEGT. This CDR3 contains 14 residues. This CDR3 is CASSYSSGYNEQFF. Here the CDR3 DNA reads TGTGCCAGCAGTTACTCGTCAGGCTACAATGAGCAGTTCTTC.

The V call is TRBV5-1, the J call TRBJ2-1; possible D gene TRBD2, 5 bases. CDR1 and CDR2 from the germline V gene are SGHRS and YFSETQ. Trimming took 1 base from V and 2 from J, leaving 10 bases between them. The CDR3 extends over 15 amino acids. CDR3: CASSLPSPTYNEQFF. The CDR3 DNA is TGCGCCAGCAGCTTGCCTAGCCCGACCTACAATGAGCAGTTCTTC. Looking up the rest from reference TRBV5-1 and TRBJ2-1 gives the full variable domain: KAGVTQTPRYLIKTRGQQVTLSCSPISGHRSVSWYQQTPGQGLQFLFEYFSETQRNKGNFPGRFSGRQFSNSRSEMNVSTLELGDSALYLCASSLPSPTYNEQFFGPGTRLTVL.

The chain combines TRBV29-1 with TRBJ2-1, with D possibly being TRBD1 (5 bases). CDR1 is SQVTM, CDR2 ANQGSEA, per germline. The CDR3 loop spans 14 amino acids. Trimming removed 4 bases at V and 0 bases at J, with 10 bases between. CDR3 bases: TGCAGCGTTGCGACAGCGAGCTCCTACAATGAGCAGTTCTTC. It encodes CSVATASSYNEQFF.

The chain has TRBV12-5 and TRBJ1-1; D ambiguous. The length of the CDR3 is 15 residues. V was shortened by 3 bases and J by 4 bases, with 15 bases between the two germline ends. Germline CDR1 is LGHNT and CDR2 is FRNRAP. CDR3 protein: CASGFGMQIATEAFF. For the CDR3, the DNA is TGTGCTAGTGGTTTTGGTATGCAGATTGCCACTGAAGCTTTCTTT.

The CDR3 region has the DNA TGTGCCAGCAGTTACGAGGGAGATACGCAGTATTTT. It yields the protein CASSYEGDTQYF. The V gene is TRBV6-5, the J gene TRBJ2-3, with D perhaps matching TRBD2 (5 bases). The CDR3 contains 12 residues. The V end lost 2 bases, the J end lost 5 bases, and 5 bases lay between the germline ends. Germline CDR1 is MNHEY and CDR2 is SVGAGI.

V gene TRBV19 combines with J gene TRBJ2-7, with a tentative D call TRBD1 (6 bases). The CDR3 is made up of 14 amino acids. The V gene's germline CDR1 is LNHDA and CDR2 SQIVND (reference sequence). V lost 5 bases, J lost 2 bases, and 13 bases lay in between. The CDR3, as DNA: TGTGCCAGTAGTGGCTTGGACAGTGCCTACGAGCAGTACTTC. Translation gives CASSGLDSAYEQYF.

This clone has just a few counts. This chain connects TRBV6-5 to TRBJ1-1; D gene ambiguous. Germline loops: CDR1 MNHEY, CDR2 SVGAGI. V was pared by 6 bases and J by 3 bases, with 5 bases between. This CDR3 contains 11 residues. The CDR3 sequence: CASSYYTEAFF. The CDR3 DNA follows: TGTGCCAGCAGCTATTACACTGAAGCTTTCTTT.

The chain couples TRBV19 to TRBJ1-1; a possible D gene is TRBD1 (6 bases). V was clipped by 1 base and J by 0 bases, with 15 bases between them. The CDR3 length is 17 residues. CDR1 and CDR2 from the germline V gene are LNHDA and SQIVND (reference sequence). CDR3 nucleotides: TGTGCCAGTAGTATAGTAGGGCTAGGGGGACTGAACACTGAAGCTTTCTTT. Protein product: CASSIVGLGGLNTEAFF.

The V gene is TRBV11-1, the J gene TRBJ1-4; no firm D call. The CDR3 totals 15 residues. V lost 5 bases and J 2 bases, leaving 12 bases between the germline ends. Germline loops: CDR1 SGHAT, CDR2 FQDESV (reference sequence). DNA for the CDR3: TGTGCCAGCAGCGATGCGGGGAGCACTAATGAAAAACTGTTTTTT. Protein product: CASSDAGSTNEKLFF.

This clone was seen only once. This chain uses TRBV30 with TRBJ1-1; weak D call: TRBD1 (5 bases). CDR3 length equals 10 residues. Germline CDR1 and CDR2: GTSNPN and SVGIG (reference sequence). The ends were cut back, 4 bases at V and 7 bases at J, with 7 bases in the middle. CDR3 loop: CAWNRGEAFF. The CDR3 region has the DNA TGTGCCTGGAATAGGGGTGAAGCTTTCTTT. The variable domain in full, with the rest retrieved from reference TRBV30 and TRBJ1-1, is SQTIHQWPATLVQPVGSPLSLECTVEGTSNPNLYWYRQAAGRGLQLLFYSVGIGQISSEVPQNLSASRPQDRQFILSSKKLLLSDSGFYLCAWNRGEAFFGQGTRLTVV.

This chain links TRBV19 with TRBJ1-2; D is ambiguous. The CDR3 covers 13 residues. V was trimmed by 6 bases and J by 4 bases, leaving 12 bases between them. Looked up from germline, CDR1 is LNHDA and CDR2 is SQIVND (reference sequence). The CDR3 region is CASSVMRSYGYTF. The CDR3 nucleotides read TGTGCCAGTAGCGTAATGAGGTCCTATGGCTACACCTTC.

The V gene is TRBV27, the J gene TRBJ1-5; a weak D match, TRBD1 (5 bases). Trimming cost V 2 bases and J 3 bases, with 8 bases left between them. CDR3 length: 14 amino acids. The germline gives CDR1 MNHEY, CDR2 SMNVEV (reference sequence). CDR3 nucleotide sequence: TGTGCCAGCAGTTTACAGGGCATCAATCAGCCCCAGCATTTT. It yields the protein CASSLQGINQPQHF.

The chain has TRBV19 and TRBJ2-3, with 8 bases identical to TRBD1. V was clipped by 3 bases and J by 8 bases; unmatched bases: 7. The CDR3 has 14 residues. Germline CDR1 reads LNHDA; CDR2 reads SQIVND (reference sequence). DNA of the CDR3: TGTGCCAGTAGTATTGGACAGGGCCAAAGTACGCAGTATTTT. Translating it yields CASSIGQGQSTQYF. The complete variable domain, with remaining parts taken from reference TRBV19 and TRBJ2-3, reads DGGITQSPKYLFRKEGQNVTLSCEQNLNHDAMYWYRQDPGQGLRLIYYSQIVNDFQKGDIAEGYSVSREKKESFPLTVTSAQKNPTAFYLCASSIGQGQSTQYFGPGTRLTVL.